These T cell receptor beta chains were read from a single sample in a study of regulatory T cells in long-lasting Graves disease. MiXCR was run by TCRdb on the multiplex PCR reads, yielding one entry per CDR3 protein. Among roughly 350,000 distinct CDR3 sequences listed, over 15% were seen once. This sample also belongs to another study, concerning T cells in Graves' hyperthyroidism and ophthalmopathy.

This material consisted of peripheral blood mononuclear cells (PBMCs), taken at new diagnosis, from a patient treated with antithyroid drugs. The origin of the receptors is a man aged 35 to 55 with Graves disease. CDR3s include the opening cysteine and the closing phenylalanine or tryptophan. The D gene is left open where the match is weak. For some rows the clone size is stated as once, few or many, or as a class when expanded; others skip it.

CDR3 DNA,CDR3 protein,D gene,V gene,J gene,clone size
TGCAGTGCTAGAGGGGCTAGCGGGAGTGGGTACGAGCAGTACTTC,CSARGASGSGYEQYF,TRBD2,TRBV20-1,TRBJ2-7,many
TGTGCCAGCACCCCGCTCGGACAAGGGAAAAAAGAGACGAACACCGGGGAGCTGTTTTTT,CASTPLGQGKKETNTGELFF,-,TRBV12-3/TRBV12-4,TRBJ2-2,once
TGTGCCATCAGGGGGACAGATGATAGCACAGATACGCAGTATTTT,CAIRGTDDSTDTQYF,TRBD1,TRBV10-3,TRBJ2-3,few
TGTGCCAGCAGCCAGGGACTAAACACAGATACGCAGTATTTT,CASSQGLNTDTQYF,TRBD2,TRBV7-3,TRBJ2-3,many
TGTGCCAGCAGACTGACAGGCTCCTACGAGCAGTACTTC,CASRLTGSYEQYF,-,TRBV6-2/TRBV6-3,TRBJ2-7,many
TGCGCCGGCAGCCCTCGGACAGGGGGTCTTAGGGAGCTGTTTTTT,CAGSPRTGGLRELFF,TRBD1,TRBV4-1,TRBJ2-2,-
TGTGCCAGCAGTGGGTTACGACAGGGTAACTACGAGCAGTACTTC,CASSGLRQGNYEQYF,TRBD1,TRBV25-1,TRBJ2-7,few
TGTGCCAGCAGCTTAGCTTCTAGCACAGATACGCAGTATTTT,CASSLASSTDTQYF,-,TRBV7-9,TRBJ2-3,many
TGTGCCAGCAGCTTTGAGTTGGCTAGCGGGGGGAGGACAGATACGCAGTATTTT,CASSFELASGGRTDTQYF,TRBD2,TRBV7-2,TRBJ2-3,many
TGTGCCAGCAGTTTATCCCCTCGGGGCTATGGCTACACCTTC,CASSLSPRGYGYTF,-,TRBV28,TRBJ1-2,few
TGCAGTTATGGGACCGGGGGCGTATTAGCCAAAAACATTCAGTACTTC,CSYGTGGVLAKNIQYF,-,TRBV20-1,TRBJ2-4,many
TGTGCCAGCTCACCACGTATCTCAACTAATGAAAAACTGTTTTTT,CASSPRISTNEKLFF,-,TRBV18,TRBJ1-4,few
TGTGCCAGCAGCCTCGGACCCATGTTCCCACCCACCGGGGAGCTGTTTTTT,CASSLGPMFPPTGELFF,-,TRBV11-3,TRBJ2-2,many
TGCGCCAGCAGCCTGGACAGCCTCTCTGGAAACACCATATATTTT,CASSLDSLSGNTIYF,-,TRBV4-1,TRBJ1-3,many
TGTGCCTGGAGTCGGGACAGATCCAATCAGCCCCAGCATTTT,CAWSRDRSNQPQHF,TRBD1,TRBV30,TRBJ1-5,many
TGTGCCATCAGTGAGCTCCCCCCGGGGGGGGGGGTGGATGAGCAGTTCTTC,CAISELPPGGGVDEQFF,TRBD2,TRBV10-3,TRBJ2-1,-
TGCAGTGCTAAAGTAGGCTTCACTAGCACAGATACGCAGTATTTT,CSAKVGFTSTDTQYF,-,TRBV20-1,TRBJ2-3,few
TGTGCCAGCAGCTTAGGGCTTAGGTATCAAGAGACCCAGTACTTC,CASSLGLRYQETQYF,-,TRBV7-2,TRBJ2-5,many
TGTGCCAGCAGTCGAGCCGTGGGGCTGGGGACCCAGTACTTC,CASSRAVGLGTQYF,-,TRBV27,TRBJ2-5,many